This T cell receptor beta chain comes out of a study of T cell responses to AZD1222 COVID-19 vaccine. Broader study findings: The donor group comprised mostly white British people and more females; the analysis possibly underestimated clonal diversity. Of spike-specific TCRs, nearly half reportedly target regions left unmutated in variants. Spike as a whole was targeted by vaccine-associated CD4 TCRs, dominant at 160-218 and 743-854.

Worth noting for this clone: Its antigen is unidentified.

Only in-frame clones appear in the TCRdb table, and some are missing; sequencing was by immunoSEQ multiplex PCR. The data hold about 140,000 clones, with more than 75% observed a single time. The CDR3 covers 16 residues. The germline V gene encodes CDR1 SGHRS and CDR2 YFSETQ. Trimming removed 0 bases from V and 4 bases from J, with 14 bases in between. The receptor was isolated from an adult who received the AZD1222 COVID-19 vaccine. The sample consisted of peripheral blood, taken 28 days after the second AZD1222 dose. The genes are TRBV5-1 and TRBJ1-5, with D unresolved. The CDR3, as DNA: TGCGCCAGCAGCTTGGTGTCCAACAGTGTAAATCAGCCCCAGCATTTT. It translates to CASSLVSNSVNQPQHF. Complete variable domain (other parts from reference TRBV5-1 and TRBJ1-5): KAGVTQTPRYLIKTRGQQVTLSCSPISGHRSVSWYQQTPGQGLQFLFEYFSETQRNKGNFPGRFSGRQFSNSRSEMNVSTLELGDSALYLCASSLVSNSVNQPQHFGDGTRLSIL.